This entry is about one T cell receptor beta chain. Its specificity is unknown. The data stem from a study of T cells in narcolepsy. Findings of the study overall: Reportedly, autoreactive clonotypes were serially detected in patients' blood but not controls'.

Clones were read by immunoSEQ multiplex PCR, and TCRdb kept only the in-frame ones, dropping some. Of about 30,000 clones in the sample, about four fifths were seen once. The ends lost 3 bases at V and 8 bases at J; junction bases unmatched: 14. The germline gives CDR1 SGHDN, CDR2 FVKESK. The CDR3 has 17 amino acids. The chain links TRBV14 to TRBJ2-1, with 9 positions matching TRBD1. Sequencing was performed on CD45RA- memory CD4+ T cells from PBMCs. This clonotype was sampled from a human donor with narcolepsy. CDR3 bases: TGTGCCAGCAGCCACTTTTTTGGTTTGGGACAGGGATATGAGCAGTTCTTC. It encodes CASSHFFGLGQGYEQFF.